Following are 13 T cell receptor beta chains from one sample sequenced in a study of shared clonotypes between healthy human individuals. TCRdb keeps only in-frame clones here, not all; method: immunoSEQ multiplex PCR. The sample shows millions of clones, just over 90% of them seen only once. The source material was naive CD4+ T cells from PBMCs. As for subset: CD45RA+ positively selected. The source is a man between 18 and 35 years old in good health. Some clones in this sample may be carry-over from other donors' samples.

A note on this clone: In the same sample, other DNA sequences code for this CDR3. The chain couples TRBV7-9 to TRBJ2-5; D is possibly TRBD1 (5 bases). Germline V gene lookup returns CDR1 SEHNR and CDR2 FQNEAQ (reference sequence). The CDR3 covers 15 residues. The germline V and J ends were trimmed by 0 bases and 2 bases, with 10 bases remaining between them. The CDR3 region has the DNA TGTGCCAGCAGCTTAGCGTTGGGGCGACAAGAGACCCAGTACTTC. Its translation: CASSLALGRQETQYF.

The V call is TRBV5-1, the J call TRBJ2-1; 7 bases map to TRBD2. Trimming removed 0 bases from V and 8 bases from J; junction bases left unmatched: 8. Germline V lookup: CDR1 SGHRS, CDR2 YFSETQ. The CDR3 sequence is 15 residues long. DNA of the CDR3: TGCGCCAGCAGCTTGGTAGGTCTTCGGGGGGATGAGCAGTTCTTC. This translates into CASSLVGLRGDEQFF.

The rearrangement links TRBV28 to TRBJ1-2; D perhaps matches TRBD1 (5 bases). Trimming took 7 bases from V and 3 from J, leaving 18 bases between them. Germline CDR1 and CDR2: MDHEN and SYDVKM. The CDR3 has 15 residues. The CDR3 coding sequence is TGTGCCAGCACCTCCCTGGGTGGGGACCACTATGGCTACACCTTC. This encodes CASTSLGGDHYGYTF.

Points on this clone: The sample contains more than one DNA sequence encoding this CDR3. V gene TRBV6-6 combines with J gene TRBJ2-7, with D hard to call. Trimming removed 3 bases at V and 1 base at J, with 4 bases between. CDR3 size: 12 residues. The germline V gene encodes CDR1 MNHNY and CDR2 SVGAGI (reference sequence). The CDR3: CASSYSSYEQYF. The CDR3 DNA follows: TGTGCCAGCAGTTATAGTTCCTACGAGCAGTACTTC.

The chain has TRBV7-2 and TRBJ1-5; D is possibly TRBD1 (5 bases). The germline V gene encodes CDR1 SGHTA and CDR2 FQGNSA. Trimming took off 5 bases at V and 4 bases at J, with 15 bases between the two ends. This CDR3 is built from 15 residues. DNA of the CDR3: TGTGCCAGCAGCATAGGGGTATTTGGGAATCAGCCCCAGCATTTT. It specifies CASSIGVFGNQPQHF.

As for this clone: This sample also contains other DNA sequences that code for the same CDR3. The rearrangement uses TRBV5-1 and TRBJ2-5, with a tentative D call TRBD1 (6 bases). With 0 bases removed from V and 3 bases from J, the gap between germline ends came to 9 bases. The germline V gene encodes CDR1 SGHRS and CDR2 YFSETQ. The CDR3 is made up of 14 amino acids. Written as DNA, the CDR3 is TGCGCCAGCAGCTTGGCCCCAGGGGAAGAGACCCAGTACTTC. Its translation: CASSLAPGEETQYF.

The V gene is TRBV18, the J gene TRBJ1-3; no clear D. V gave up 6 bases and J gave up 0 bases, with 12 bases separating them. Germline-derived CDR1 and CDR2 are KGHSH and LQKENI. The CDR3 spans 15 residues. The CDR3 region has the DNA TGTGCCAGCTCGCAGGCCATACCCTCTGGAAACACCATATATTTT. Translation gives CASSQAIPSGNTIYF.

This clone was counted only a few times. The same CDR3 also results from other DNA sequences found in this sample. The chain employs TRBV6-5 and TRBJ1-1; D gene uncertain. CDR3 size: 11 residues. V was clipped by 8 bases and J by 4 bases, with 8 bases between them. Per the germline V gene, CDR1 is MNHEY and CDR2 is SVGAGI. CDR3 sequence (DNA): TGTGCCAGCCGGACGGGCACTGAAGCTTTCTTT. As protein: CASRTGTEAFF.

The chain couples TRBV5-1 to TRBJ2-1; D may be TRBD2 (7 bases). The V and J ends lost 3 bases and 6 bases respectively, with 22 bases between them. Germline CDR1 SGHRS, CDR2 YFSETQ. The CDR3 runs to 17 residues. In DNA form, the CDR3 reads TGCGCCAGCAGCTCGGGGGAGGGGACACATTGGGCCAATGAGCAGTTCTTC. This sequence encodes CASSSGEGTHWANEQFF.

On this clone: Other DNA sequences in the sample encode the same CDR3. The CDR3 loop reads CASSRPSGSSYNEQFF. CDR3 nucleotides: TGTGCCAGCTCACGGCCTAGCGGATCCTCCTACAATGAGCAGTTCTTC. The chain uses TRBV18 and TRBJ2-1, with TRBD2 matching over 7 bases. Trimming at V came to 4 bases and at J to 0 bases, leaving 6 bases not matched to a gene. The CDR3 runs to 16 residues. The V gene's germline CDR1 is KGHSH and CDR2 LQKENI.

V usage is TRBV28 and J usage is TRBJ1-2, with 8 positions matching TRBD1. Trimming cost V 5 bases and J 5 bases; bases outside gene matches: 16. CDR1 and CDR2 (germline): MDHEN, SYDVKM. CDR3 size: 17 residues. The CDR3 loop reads CASSATGGGIRIYGYTF. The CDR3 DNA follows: TGTGCCAGCAGTGCTACAGGGGGAGGTATTCGGATATATGGCTACACCTTC.

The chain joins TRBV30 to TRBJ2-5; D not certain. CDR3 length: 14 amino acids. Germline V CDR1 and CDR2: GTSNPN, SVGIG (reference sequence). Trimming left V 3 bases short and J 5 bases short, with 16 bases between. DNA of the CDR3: TGTGCCTGGAGGACGCCCGGCGCCAGGGAGACCCAGTACTTC. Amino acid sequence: CAWRTPGARETQYF.

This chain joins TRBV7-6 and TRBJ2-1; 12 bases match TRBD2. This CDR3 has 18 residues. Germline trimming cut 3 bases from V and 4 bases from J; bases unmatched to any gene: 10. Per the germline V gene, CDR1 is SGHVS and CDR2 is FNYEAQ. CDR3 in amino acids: CASSFPDGLAGTYNEQFF. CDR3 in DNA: TGTGCCAGCAGCTTTCCCGACGGACTAGCGGGAACATACAATGAGCAGTTCTTC.